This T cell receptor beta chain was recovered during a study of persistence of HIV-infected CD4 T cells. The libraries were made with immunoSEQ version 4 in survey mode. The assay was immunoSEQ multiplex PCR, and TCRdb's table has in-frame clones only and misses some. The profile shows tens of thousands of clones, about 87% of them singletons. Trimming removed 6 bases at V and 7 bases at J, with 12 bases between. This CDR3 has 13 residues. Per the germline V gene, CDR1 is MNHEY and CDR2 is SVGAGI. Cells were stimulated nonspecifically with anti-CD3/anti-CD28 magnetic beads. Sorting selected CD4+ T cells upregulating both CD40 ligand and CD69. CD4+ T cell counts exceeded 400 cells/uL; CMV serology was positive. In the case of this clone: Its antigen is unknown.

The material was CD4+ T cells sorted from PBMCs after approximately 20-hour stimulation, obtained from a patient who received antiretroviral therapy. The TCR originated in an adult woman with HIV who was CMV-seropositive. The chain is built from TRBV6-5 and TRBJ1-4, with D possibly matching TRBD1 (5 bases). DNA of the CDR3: TGTGCCAGCAGCCCCGTCAGGGCTGAAAAACTGTTTTTT. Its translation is CASSPVRAEKLFF.